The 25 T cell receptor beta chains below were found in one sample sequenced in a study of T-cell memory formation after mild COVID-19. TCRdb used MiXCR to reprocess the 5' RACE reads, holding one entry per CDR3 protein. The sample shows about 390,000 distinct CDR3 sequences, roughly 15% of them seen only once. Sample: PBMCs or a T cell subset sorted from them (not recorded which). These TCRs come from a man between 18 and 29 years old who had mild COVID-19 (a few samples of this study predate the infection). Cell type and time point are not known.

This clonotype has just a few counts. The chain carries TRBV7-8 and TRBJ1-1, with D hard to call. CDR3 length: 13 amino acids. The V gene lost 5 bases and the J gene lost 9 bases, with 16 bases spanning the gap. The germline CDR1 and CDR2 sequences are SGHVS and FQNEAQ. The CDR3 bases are TGTGCCAGCAGCAAAGCGGACCCTTTGAAAGCTTTCTTT. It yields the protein CASSKADPLKAFF.

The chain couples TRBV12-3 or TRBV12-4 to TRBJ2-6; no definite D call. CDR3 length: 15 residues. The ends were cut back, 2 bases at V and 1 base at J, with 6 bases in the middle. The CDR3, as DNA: TGTGCCAGCAGTTTAATCCAATCTGGGGCCAACGTCCTGACTTTC. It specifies CASSLIQSGANVLTF.

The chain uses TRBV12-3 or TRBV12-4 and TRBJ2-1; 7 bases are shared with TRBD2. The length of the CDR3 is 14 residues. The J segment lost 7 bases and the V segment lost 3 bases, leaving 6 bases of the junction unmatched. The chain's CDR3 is CASSFYGLGNEQFF. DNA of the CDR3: TGTGCCAGCAGTTTTTATGGACTAGGGAATGAGCAGTTCTTC.

For the CDR3, the DNA is TGTGCCAGCAGTGATATCGGGACTATTAACACCGGGGAGCTGTTTTTT. This encodes CASSDIGTINTGELFF. This chain links TRBV11-2 with TRBJ2-2; 7 nucleotides agree with TRBD2. Germline V gene data show CDR1 as SGHAT and CDR2 as FQNNGV. V dropped 6 bases and J dropped 2; count of bases not matched to a gene: 9. The CDR3 has 16 residues.

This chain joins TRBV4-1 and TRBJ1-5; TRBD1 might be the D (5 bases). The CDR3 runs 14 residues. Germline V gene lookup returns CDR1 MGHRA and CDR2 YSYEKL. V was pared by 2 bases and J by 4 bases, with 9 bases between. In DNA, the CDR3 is TGCGCCAGCAGCCAATTTCGGGGGAATCAGCCCCAGCATTTT. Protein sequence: CASSQFRGNQPQHF.

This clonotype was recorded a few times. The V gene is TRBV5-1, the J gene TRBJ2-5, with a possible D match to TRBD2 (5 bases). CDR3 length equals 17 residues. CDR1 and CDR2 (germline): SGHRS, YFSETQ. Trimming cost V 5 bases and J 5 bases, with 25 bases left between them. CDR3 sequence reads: CASRKIQDSPIGETQYF. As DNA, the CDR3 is TGCGCCAGCAGGAAGATTCAGGACTCCCCAATCGGGGAGACCCAGTACTTC.

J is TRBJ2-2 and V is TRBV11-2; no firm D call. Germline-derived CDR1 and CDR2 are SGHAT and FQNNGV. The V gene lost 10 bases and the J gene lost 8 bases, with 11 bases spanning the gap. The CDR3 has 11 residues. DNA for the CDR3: TGTGCCACCCTAAGATGGGGGGAGCTGTTTTTT. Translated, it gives CATLRWGELFF.

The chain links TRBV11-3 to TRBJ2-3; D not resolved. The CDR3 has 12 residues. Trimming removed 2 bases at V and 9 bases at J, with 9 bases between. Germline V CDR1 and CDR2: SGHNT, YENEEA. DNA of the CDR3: TGTGCCAGCAGCTTACACCAAGGGACGCAGTATTTT. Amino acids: CASSLHQGTQYF.

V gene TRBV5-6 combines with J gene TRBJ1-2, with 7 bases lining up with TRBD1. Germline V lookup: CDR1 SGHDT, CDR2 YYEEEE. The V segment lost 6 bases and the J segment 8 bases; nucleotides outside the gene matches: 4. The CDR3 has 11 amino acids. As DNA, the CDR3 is TGTGCCAGCACGACAGGGCGAGGCTACACCTTC. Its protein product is CASTTGRGYTF.

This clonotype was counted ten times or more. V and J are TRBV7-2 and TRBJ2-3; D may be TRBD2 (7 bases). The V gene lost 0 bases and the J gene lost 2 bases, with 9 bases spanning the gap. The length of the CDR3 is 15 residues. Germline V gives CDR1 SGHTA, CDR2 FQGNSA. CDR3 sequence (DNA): TGTGCCAGCAGCTTAGCGCGGGGGCACACAGATACGCAGTATTTT. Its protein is CASSLARGHTDTQYF.

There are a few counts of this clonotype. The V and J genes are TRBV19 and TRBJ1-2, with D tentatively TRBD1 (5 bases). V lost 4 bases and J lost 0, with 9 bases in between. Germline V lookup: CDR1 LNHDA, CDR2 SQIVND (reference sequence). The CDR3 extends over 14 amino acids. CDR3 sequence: CASSKGIANYGYTF. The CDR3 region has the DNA TGTGCCAGTAGTAAGGGGATAGCTAACTATGGCTACACCTTC. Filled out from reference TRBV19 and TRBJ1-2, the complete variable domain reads DGGITQSPKYLFRKEGQNVTLSCEQNLNHDAMYWYRQDPGQGLRLIYYSQIVNDFQKGDIAEGYSVSREKKESFPLTVTSAQKNPTAFYLCASSKGIANYGYTFGSGTRLTVV.

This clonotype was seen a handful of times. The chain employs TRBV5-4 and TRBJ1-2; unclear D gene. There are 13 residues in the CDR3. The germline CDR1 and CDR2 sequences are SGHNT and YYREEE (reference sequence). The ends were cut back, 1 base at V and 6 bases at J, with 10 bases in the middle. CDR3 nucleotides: TGTGCCAGCAGCTTGTTGGCAGTCGATGGCTACACCTTC. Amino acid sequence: CASSLLAVDGYTF.

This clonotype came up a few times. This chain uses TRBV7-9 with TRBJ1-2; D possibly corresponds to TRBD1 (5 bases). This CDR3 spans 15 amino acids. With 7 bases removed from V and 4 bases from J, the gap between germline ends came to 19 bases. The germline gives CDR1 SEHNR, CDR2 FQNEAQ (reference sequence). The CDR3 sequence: CASIPWGDLPYGYTF. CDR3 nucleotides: TGTGCCAGCATTCCCTGGGGGGACCTCCCCTATGGCTACACCTTC.

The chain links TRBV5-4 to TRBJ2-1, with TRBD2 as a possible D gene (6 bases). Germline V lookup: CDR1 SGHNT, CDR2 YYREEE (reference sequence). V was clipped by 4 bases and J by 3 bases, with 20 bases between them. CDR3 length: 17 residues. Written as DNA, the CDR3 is TGTGCCAGCAGCCCGCGGGCCCGGGGGTCCCTCTACAATGAGCAGTTCTTC. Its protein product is CASSPRARGSLYNEQFF. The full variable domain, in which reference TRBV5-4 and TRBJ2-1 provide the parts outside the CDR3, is ETGVTQSPTHLIKTRGQQVTLRCSSQSGHNTVSWYQQALGQGPQFIFQYYREEENGRGNFPPRFSGLQFPNYSSELNVNALELDDSALYLCASSPRARGSLYNEQFFGPGTRLTVL.

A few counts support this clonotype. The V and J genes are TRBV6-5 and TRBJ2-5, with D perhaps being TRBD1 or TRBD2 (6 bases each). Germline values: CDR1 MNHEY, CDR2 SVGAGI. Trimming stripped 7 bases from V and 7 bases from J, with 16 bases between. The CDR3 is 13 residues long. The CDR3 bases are TGTGCCAGCATGTTTGCCGGGGGCGGGACCCAGTACTTC. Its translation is CASMFAGGGTQYF.

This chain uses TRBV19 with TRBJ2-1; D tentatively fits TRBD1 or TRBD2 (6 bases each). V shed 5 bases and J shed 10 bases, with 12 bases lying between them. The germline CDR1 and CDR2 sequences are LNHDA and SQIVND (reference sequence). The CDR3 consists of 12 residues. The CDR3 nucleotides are TGTGCCAGTAGTGCTGGGGGGCTGGAGCAGTTCTTC. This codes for CASSAGGLEQFF.

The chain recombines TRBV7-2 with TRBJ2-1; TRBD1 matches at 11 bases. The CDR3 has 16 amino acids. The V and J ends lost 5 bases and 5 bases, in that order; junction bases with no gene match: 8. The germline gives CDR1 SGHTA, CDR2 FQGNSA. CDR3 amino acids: CASSLRGTGGNNEQFF. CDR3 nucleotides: TGTGCCAGCAGCCTACGGGGGACAGGGGGAAACAATGAGCAGTTCTTC.

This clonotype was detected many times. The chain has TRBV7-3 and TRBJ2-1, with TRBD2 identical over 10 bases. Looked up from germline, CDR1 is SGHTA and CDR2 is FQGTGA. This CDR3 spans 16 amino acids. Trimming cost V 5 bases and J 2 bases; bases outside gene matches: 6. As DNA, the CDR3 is TGTGCCAGCAGCCCCCTTAGCGGGGGGACCTACAATGAGCAGTTCTTC. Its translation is CASSPLSGGTYNEQFF.

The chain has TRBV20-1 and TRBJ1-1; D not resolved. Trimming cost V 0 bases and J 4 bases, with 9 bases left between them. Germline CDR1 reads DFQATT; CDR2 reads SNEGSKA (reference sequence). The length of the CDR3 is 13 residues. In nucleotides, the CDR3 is TGCAGTGCTAGAGATCCCAGAGGCACTGAAGCTTTCTTT. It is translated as CSARDPRGTEAFF.

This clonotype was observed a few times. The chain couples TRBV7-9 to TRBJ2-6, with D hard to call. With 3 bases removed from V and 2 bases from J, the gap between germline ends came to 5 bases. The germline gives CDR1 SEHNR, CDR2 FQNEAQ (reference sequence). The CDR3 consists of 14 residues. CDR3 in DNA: TGTGCCAGCAGCTTTACAGCTGGGGCCAACGTCCTGACTTTC. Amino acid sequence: CASSFTAGANVLTF.

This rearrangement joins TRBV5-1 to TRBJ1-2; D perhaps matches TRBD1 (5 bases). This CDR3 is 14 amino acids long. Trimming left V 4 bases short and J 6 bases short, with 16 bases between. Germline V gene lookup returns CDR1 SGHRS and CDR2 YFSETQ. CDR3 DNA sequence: TGCGCCAGCAGCCTCACAGCGGGGGGGGATGGCTACACCTTC. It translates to CASSLTAGGDGYTF.

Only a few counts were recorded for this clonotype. CDR3 coding DNA: TGTGCCAGCGCCAGGGGGCTCGAGGCCGATGGCTACACCTTC. Residues: CASARGLEADGYTF. The chain has TRBV11-2 and TRBJ1-2, with 8 positions matching TRBD1. V was pared by 8 bases and J by 6 bases, with 11 bases of the junction left unmatched. CDR1 is SGHAT, CDR2 FQNNGV, per germline. The CDR3 extends over 14 amino acids.

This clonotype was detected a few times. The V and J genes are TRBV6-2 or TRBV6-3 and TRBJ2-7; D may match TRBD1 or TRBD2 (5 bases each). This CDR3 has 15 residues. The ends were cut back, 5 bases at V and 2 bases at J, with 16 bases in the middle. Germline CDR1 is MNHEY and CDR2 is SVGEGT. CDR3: CASSGGWGSPYEQYF. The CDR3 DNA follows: TGTGCCAGCAGTGGGGGATGGGGGTCCCCCTACGAGCAGTACTTC.

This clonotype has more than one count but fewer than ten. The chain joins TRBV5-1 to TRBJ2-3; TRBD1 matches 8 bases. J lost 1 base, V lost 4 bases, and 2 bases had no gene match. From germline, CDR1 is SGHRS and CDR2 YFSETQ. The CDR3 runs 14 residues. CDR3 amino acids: CASSKTGGTDTQYF. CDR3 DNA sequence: TGCGCCAGCAGCAAGACAGGGGGCACAGATACGCAGTATTTT. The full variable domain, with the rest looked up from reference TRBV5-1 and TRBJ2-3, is KAGVTQTPRYLIKTRGQQVTLSCSPISGHRSVSWYQQTPGQGLQFLFEYFSETQRNKGNFPGRFSGRQFSNSRSEMNVSTLELGDSALYLCASSKTGGTDTQYFGPGTRLTVL.

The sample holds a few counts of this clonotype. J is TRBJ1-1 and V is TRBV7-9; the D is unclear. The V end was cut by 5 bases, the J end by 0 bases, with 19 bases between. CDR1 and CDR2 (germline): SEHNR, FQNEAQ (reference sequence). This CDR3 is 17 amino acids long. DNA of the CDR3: TGTGCCAGCAGCCCCGGGGAGGCCGGAAGAATGAACACTGAAGCTTTCTTT. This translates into CASSPGEAGRMNTEAFF.